A single sample gave rise to the 32 T cell receptor beta chains below, sequenced in a study of T cell repertoires in cytomegalovirus infection. TCRdb itself ran the reads through MiXCR, one entry per CDR3 protein. Among hundreds of thousands of distinct CDR3 sequences listed, 25% to 30% were seen once. Their antigen targets remain unknown. The sample consisted of cultured PBMCs, taken from culture after CMV antigen stimulation. All receptors derive from a human donor in good health (CMV status not recorded). Some clones in this sample may be carry-over from other donors' samples.

This clonotype has at least ten counts. This chain connects TRBV11-1 to TRBJ1-1; D gene ambiguous. The ends were cut back, 1 base at V and 3 bases at J, with 6 bases in the middle. This CDR3 is built from 13 residues. From germline, CDR1 is SGHAT and CDR2 FQDESV (reference sequence). The CDR3 loop reads CASSLERYTEAFF. CDR3 in DNA: TGTGCCAGCAGCTTAGAAAGGTACACTGAAGCTTTCTTT.

This clonotype showed up just a few times. V and J are TRBV28 and TRBJ1-2; D unclear. Trimming shortened V by 8 bases and J by 0 bases, and 13 bases separated the two germline ends. The CDR3 totals 14 residues. Germline V gene lookup returns CDR1 MDHEN and CDR2 SYDVKM. CDR3 DNA: TGTGCCAGCGGTGGATTCCCCGCTAACTATGGCTACACCTTC. It is translated as CASGGFPANYGYTF.

The V call is TRBV9, the J call TRBJ2-1, with 14 bases identical to TRBD2. V trimming: 0 bases; J trimming: 1 base; junction bases outside the gene matches: 12. Per germline, CDR1 SGDLS and CDR2 YYNGEE. The CDR3 is 21 residues long. The DNA for the CDR3 is TGTGCCAGCAGCGTAGCTACGTGGGGGACTAGCGGGAGCAGGTCCTACAATGAGCAGTTCTTC. It translates to CASSVATWGTSGSRSYNEQFF.

This rearrangement joins TRBV12-3 or TRBV12-4 to TRBJ1-3; D is uncertain. The CDR3 is 14 residues long. V was clipped by 3 bases and J by 4 bases, with 10 bases between them. CDR3 residues: CASSFRNPGNTIYF. CDR3 bases: TGTGCCAGCAGTTTTAGGAATCCGGGAAACACCATATATTTT.

V usage is TRBV6-1 and J usage is TRBJ2-4, with 9 bases matching TRBD1. The CDR3 totals 13 residues. Germline-derived CDR1 and CDR2 are MNHNS and SASEGT. The J segment lost 13 bases and the V segment lost 3 bases, leaving 7 bases of the junction unmatched. The CDR3, as DNA: TGTGCCAGCAGTGACGCCGGGACAGGGTTACAGTACTTC. As protein: CASSDAGTGLQYF.

This chain links TRBV10-3 with TRBJ1-1; the D is unclear. CDR1 and CDR2 from the germline V gene are ENHRY and SYGVKD. The CDR3 spans 16 residues. The V gene lost 7 bases and the J gene lost 8 bases, with 26 bases spanning the gap. The CDR3 sequence: CAINFSEGGGTKEAFF. Written as DNA, the CDR3 is TGTGCCATCAATTTTTCAGAGGGCGGCGGCACGAAGGAAGCTTTCTTT.

This clonotype appeared a few times. J is TRBJ1-2 and V is TRBV7-9; TRBD1 might be the D (5 bases). Trimming took 7 bases from V and 6 from J, leaving 18 bases between them. CDR1 and CDR2 from the germline V gene are SEHNR and FQNEAQ (reference sequence). The CDR3 contains 14 residues. As DNA, the CDR3 is TGTGCCAGCAACGAGAGACAGCCAGACGATGGCTACACCTTC. It yields the protein CASNERQPDDGYTF.

This chain links TRBV6-6 with TRBJ2-7; 8 bases line up with TRBD1. Trimming removed 5 bases from V and 2 bases from J; junction bases left unmatched: 14. This CDR3 has 17 amino acids. Germline V gives CDR1 MNHNY, CDR2 SVGAGI (reference sequence). Here the CDR3 DNA reads TGTGCCAGCAGTGAGCGGACAGGGTATGTAATGGCCTACGAGCAGTACTTC. Protein sequence: CASSERTGYVMAYEQYF.

The chain employs TRBV4-1 and TRBJ2-5, with TRBD2 matching 8 bases. The junction had 12 bases not matched to a gene; V was cut back by 4 bases and J by 2 bases. This CDR3 is built from 17 residues. Germline V gene lookup returns CDR1 MGHRA and CDR2 YSYEKL. As DNA, the CDR3 is TGCGCCAGCAGCCTCCGGACTAGCACTATGGGACAAGAGACCCAGTACTTC. This gives the protein CASSLRTSTMGQETQYF.

This clonotype was detected a few times. J is TRBJ2-7 and V is TRBV5-1; 10 nucleotides line up with TRBD1. The CDR3 spans 13 residues. Germline V gene lookup returns CDR1 SGHRS and CDR2 YFSETQ. V was pared by 4 bases and J by 3 bases, with 1 base of the junction left unmatched. This CDR3 is CASSGDRGYEQYF. As DNA, the CDR3 is TGCGCCAGCAGCGGGGACAGGGGCTACGAGCAGTACTTC.

This clonotype is a singleton in its sample. The chain joins TRBV5-1 to TRBJ1-1; D perhaps matches TRBD1 (5 bases). The CDR3 is 14 amino acids. The germline V and J ends were trimmed by 2 bases and 5 bases, with 13 bases remaining between them. Looked up from germline, CDR1 is SGHRS and CDR2 is YFSETQ. The CDR3 loop is CASSFSVGETEAFF. Written as DNA, the CDR3 is TGCGCCAGCAGCTTTTCGGTAGGGGAAACTGAAGCTTTCTTT.

This clonotype was counted ten times or more. This rearrangement joins TRBV7-2 to TRBJ2-7, with no clear D. Germline CDR1 is SGHTA and CDR2 is FQGNSA. The CDR3 totals 12 residues. V was pared by 2 bases and J by 3 bases, with 5 bases between. This chain's CDR3 is CASSLPYYEQYF. The CDR3 nucleotides are TGTGCCAGCAGCTTACCCTACTACGAGCAGTACTTC.

A word on this clonotype: One junction end disagrees with the germline gene, perhaps due to a read error. The chain links TRBV9 to TRBJ1-1, with 7 positions matching TRBD1. The CDR3 length is 18 residues. Looked up from germline, CDR1 is SGDLS and CDR2 is YYNGEE. For the CDR3, the DNA is TGTGCCAGCAGCCCTGGGGCACAGGGGTACACCTTGAGGACTGAGGCTTTCTTT. This codes for CASSPGAQGYTLRTEAFF. The variable domain in full, completed from reference TRBV9 and TRBJ1-1, reads DSGVTQTPKHLITATGQRVTLRCSPRSGDLSVYWYQQSLDQGLQFLIQYYNGEERAKGNILERFSAQQFPDLHSELNLSSLELGDSALYFCASSPGAQGYTLRTEAFFGQGTRLTVV.

The chain has TRBV10-3 and TRBJ2-5, with 9 bases fitting TRBD1. This CDR3 spans 13 amino acids. V shed 8 bases and J 5 bases; nucleotides not matched to a gene: 6. CDR1 is ENHRY, CDR2 SYGVKD, per germline. DNA for the CDR3: TGTGCCATCCGCCGGGACAGGGTCGAGACCCAGTACTTC. Translating it yields CAIRRDRVETQYF.

The gene calls are TRBV6-8 and TRBJ2-7, with 9 nucleotides matching TRBD2. Trimming at V came to 5 bases and at J to 4 bases, leaving 15 bases not matched to a gene. Germline values: CDR1 MNHGY, CDR2 SAAAGT. The CDR3 has 17 amino acids. CDR3 bases: TGTGCCAGCAGTGCACCAACCCAAAGCGGGGGGAGATACGAGCAGTACTTC. Translated, it gives CASSAPTQSGGRYEQYF.

This clonotype was seen a few times. This chain connects TRBV6-5 to TRBJ1-2; 8 nucleotides align to TRBD1. Germline CDR1 and CDR2: MNHEY and SVGAGI. Trimming took 2 bases from V and 7 from J; bases not matched to a gene: 9. CDR3 length: 15 amino acids. CDR3 region: CASSYTFRGLVGYTF. In DNA, the CDR3 is TGTGCCAGCAGTTACACATTCAGGGGGCTGGTTGGCTACACCTTC.

This clonotype was found a few times. The chain employs TRBV7-8 and TRBJ2-5; TRBD2 aligns across 7 bases. This CDR3 has 14 amino acids. Germline V gene data show CDR1 as SGHVS and CDR2 as FQNEAQ. The J segment lost 7 bases and the V segment lost 1 base, leaving 6 bases of the junction unmatched. Written as DNA, the CDR3 is TGTGCCAGCAGCTTAGGGAGAGGCGGGAGGACCCAGTACTTC. Translation gives CASSLGRGGRTQYF.

This clonotype has a count of ten or more. This chain connects TRBV7-2 to TRBJ2-1; the match to TRBD2 covers 10 bases. With V trimmed by 5 bases and J by 15 bases, 7 bases remained unmatched. In germline, CDR1 is SGHTA, CDR2 FQGNSA. The CDR3 extends over 12 amino acids. The DNA for the CDR3 is TGTGCCAGCAGCCCAGAGCGGGGGGGCCGGTTCTTC. This gives the protein CASSPERGGRFF.

This clonotype was counted only a few times. The V gene is TRBV6-5, the J gene TRBJ1-3; TRBD1 might be the D (6 bases). CDR1 is MNHEY and CDR2 is SVGAGI in the germline V gene. Trimming took 6 bases from V and 0 from J, leaving 15 bases between them. This CDR3 contains 16 residues. CDR3 nucleotides: TGTGCCAGCAGGGCCCCGACAGGCTCCTCTGGAAACACCATATATTTT. This gives the protein CASRAPTGSSGNTIYF.

This rearrangement joins TRBV2 to TRBJ1-1; D is possibly TRBD1 (5 bases). Germline CDR1 and CDR2: SNHLY and FYNNEI. The CDR3 is made up of 15 amino acids. Trimming left V 6 bases short and J 3 bases short, with 17 bases between. The CDR3 DNA reads as TGTGCCAGCAGCCGGGACTCCGCGGGTGACACTGAAGCTTTCTTT. The encoded protein is CASSRDSAGDTEAFF.

The genes are TRBV27 and TRBJ2-1, with D possibly matching TRBD2 (5 bases). V was cut by 6 bases and J by 6 bases, with 21 bases left in between. This CDR3 comprises 16 residues. The V gene's germline CDR1 is MNHEY and CDR2 SMNVEV (reference sequence). The CDR3 coding sequence is TGTGCCAGCAGAGCCACCTTGGGTAGCGTCGGCAATGAGCAGTTCTTC. This gives the protein CASRATLGSVGNEQFF.

The table lists this clonotype with a few counts. V is TRBV27 and J is TRBJ1-2, with TRBD1 as a possible D gene (5 bases). Germline CDR1 reads MNHEY; CDR2 reads SMNVEV (reference sequence). V was clipped by 5 bases and J by 4 bases, with 11 bases between them. This CDR3 contains 13 residues. The CDR3 bases are TGTGCCAGCAGTCAGACAGCGATCTATGGCTACACCTTC. This gives the protein CASSQTAIYGYTF.

The gene calls are TRBV25-1 and TRBJ1-3; no reliable D call. The CDR3 is 18 residues long. Germline V gene lookup returns CDR1 MGHDK and CDR2 SYGVNS. V shed 3 bases and J shed 0 bases, with 18 bases lying between them. CDR3 sequence (DNA): TGTGCCAGCAGTGAGCTAGCCCCCGTCTCATACTCTGGAAACACCATATATTTT. It encodes CASSELAPVSYSGNTIYF.

The chain is built from TRBV14 and TRBJ2-7; either TRBD1 or TRBD2 may fit D (5 bases each). The CDR3 totals 13 residues. Trimming stripped 4 bases from V and 3 bases from J, with 10 bases between. Germline V lookup: CDR1 SGHDN, CDR2 FVKESK. CDR3 protein: CASSPGRRYEQYF. The CDR3 nucleotides are TGTGCCAGCAGCCCGGGACGGCGCTACGAGCAGTACTTC. The full variable domain, rest sourced from reference TRBV14 and TRBJ2-7, is EAGVTQFPSHSVIEKGQTVTLRCDPISGHDNLYWYRRVMGKEIKFLLHFVKESKQDESGMPNNRFLAERTGGTYSTLKVQPAELEDSGVYFCASSPGRRYEQYFGPGTRLTVT.

The rearrangement links TRBV6-1 to TRBJ1-1; 11 nucleotides align to TRBD1. Germline trimming cut 6 bases from V and 4 bases from J; bases unmatched to any gene: 4. This CDR3 region has 14 residues. Germline V CDR1 and CDR2: MNHNS, SASEGT. The CDR3 DNA reads TGTGCCAGCAGAGGACAGGGGGCCAGCACTGAAGCTTTCTTT. Its protein is CASRGQGASTEAFF.

This chain links TRBV27 with TRBJ2-1; TRBD1 might be the D (6 bases). With 5 bases removed from V and 7 bases from J, the gap between germline ends came to 15 bases. CDR1 and CDR2 from the germline V gene are MNHEY and SMNVEV (reference sequence). CDR3 length: 14 residues. Here the CDR3 reads CASSLTTTGNEQFF. The CDR3 DNA sequence: TGTGCCAGCAGTCTTACCACCACAGGGAATGAGCAGTTCTTC.

There are many counts of this clonotype. The chain recombines TRBV7-2 with TRBJ2-1, with TRBD2 matching over 10 bases. The trim removed 5 bases at V and 6 bases at J, leaving 7 bases unmatched. Germline values: CDR1 SGHTA, CDR2 FQGNSA. The CDR3 extends over 15 amino acids. The CDR3 loop is CASSQSGGAGNEQFF. The CDR3 nucleotides read TGTGCCAGCAGCCAGAGCGGGGGGGCCGGCAATGAGCAGTTCTTC.

The V call is TRBV18, the J call TRBJ2-6, with 7 bases identical to TRBD2. The CDR3 has 18 residues. Germline-derived CDR1 and CDR2 are KGHSH and LQKENI. The V gene end was trimmed by 6 bases and the J gene end by 0 bases; junction bases not matched to a gene: 11. CDR3: CASSPRSGGSSGANVLTF. For the CDR3, the DNA is TGTGCCAGCTCCCCGCGGTCGGGGGGATCCTCTGGGGCCAACGTCCTGACTTTC.

This clonotype was found a few times. J is TRBJ2-5 and V is TRBV5-1; no clear D gene. The CDR3 sequence is 12 residues long. Per the germline V gene, CDR1 is SGHRS and CDR2 is YFSETQ. Deletions cut 3 bases from V and 4 bases from J, with 7 bases between. CDR3: CASSSDVETQYF. Written as DNA, the CDR3 is TGCGCCAGCAGCTCCGATGTAGAGACCCAGTACTTC.

This clonotype was found a few times. This chain joins TRBV19 and TRBJ2-5; D ambiguous. There are 12 residues in the CDR3. The ends were cut back, 6 bases at V and 5 bases at J, with 10 bases in the middle. Germline assignment: CDR1 LNHDA and CDR2 SQIVND (reference sequence). CDR3 sequence (DNA): TGTGCCAGTAGCTTCCCCCGGGAGACCCAGTACTTC. This encodes CASSFPRETQYF.

The V and J genes are TRBV28 and TRBJ2-3; a possible D gene is TRBD2 (5 bases). Germline V lookup: CDR1 MDHEN, CDR2 SYDVKM. The V and J ends lost 3 bases and 2 bases respectively, with 15 bases between them. The CDR3 loop spans 16 amino acids. DNA of the CDR3: TGTGCCAGCAGTTTTACCCGAACTAGGGACACAGATACGCAGTATTTT. Its translation is CASSFTRTRDTDTQYF.

The chain has TRBV14 and TRBJ2-1; TRBD2 matches 7 bases. CDR3 length equals 16 residues. V lost 5 bases to trimming and J lost 5 bases; unmatched junction nucleotides: 12. Germline V lookup: CDR1 SGHDN, CDR2 FVKESK. The CDR3 spells CASSDLLSGTNNEQFF. CDR3 DNA: TGTGCCAGCAGCGACCTTTTGAGCGGGACTAACAATGAGCAGTTCTTC.